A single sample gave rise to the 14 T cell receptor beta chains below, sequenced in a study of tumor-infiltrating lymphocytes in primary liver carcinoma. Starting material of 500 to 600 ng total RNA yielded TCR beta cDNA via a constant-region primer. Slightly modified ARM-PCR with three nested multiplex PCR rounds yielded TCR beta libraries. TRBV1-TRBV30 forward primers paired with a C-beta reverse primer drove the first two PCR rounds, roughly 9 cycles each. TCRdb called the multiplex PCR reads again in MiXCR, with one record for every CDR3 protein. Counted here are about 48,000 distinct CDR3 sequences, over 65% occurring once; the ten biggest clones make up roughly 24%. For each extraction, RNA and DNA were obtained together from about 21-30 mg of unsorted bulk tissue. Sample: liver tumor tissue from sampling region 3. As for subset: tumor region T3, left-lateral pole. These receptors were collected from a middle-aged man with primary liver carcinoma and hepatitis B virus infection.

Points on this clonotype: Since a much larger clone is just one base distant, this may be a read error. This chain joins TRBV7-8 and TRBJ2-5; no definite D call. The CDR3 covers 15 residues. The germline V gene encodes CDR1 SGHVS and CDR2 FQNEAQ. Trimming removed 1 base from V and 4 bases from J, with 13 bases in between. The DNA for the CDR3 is TGTGCCAGCAGCTTAGTCTCCTGGGAAAGAGAGACCCAGTACTTC. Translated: CASSLVSWERETQYF.

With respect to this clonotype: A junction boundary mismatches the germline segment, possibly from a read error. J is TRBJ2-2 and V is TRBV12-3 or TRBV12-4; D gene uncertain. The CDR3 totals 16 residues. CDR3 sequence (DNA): TGTGCCAGCAGTTTATATCCAAGGTCCAACACCGAGGAGCTGTTTTTT. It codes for CASSLYPRSNTEELFF.

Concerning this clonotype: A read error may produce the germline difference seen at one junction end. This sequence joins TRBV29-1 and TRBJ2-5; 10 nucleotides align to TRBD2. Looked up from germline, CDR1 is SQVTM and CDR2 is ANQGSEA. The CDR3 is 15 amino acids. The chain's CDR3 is CSARRGLAGEDTRYF. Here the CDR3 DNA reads TGCAGCGCCCGGCGCGGGCTAGCGGGAGAAGATACCCGGTACTTC.

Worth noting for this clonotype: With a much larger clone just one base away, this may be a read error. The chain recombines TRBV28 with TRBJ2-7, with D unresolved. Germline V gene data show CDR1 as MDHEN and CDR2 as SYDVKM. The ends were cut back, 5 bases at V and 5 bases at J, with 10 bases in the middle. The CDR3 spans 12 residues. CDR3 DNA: TGTGCCAGCAGTCCTCGTGCTGACGAGCAGTACTTC. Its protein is CASSPRADEQYF. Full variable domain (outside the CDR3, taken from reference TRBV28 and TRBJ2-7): DVKVTQSSRYLVKRTGEKVFLECVQDMDHENMFWYRQDPGLGLRLIYFSYDVKMKEKGDIPEGYSVSREKKERFSLILESASTNQTSMYLCASSPRADEQYFGPGTRLTVT.

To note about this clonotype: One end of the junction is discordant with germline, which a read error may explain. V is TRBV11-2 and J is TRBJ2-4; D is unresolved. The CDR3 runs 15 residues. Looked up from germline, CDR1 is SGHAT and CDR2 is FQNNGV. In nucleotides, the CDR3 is TGTGTCAGCACCACTTCGGCGGTAGCCAAAAACATTCAGTACTTC. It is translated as CVSTTSAVAKNIQYF. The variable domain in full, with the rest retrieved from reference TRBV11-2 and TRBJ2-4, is EAGVAQSPRYKIIEKRQSVAFWCNPISGHATLYWYQQILGQGPKLLIQFQNNGVVDDSQLPKDRFSAERLKGVDSTLKIQPAKLEDSAVYLCVSTTSAVAKNIQYFGAGTRLSVL.

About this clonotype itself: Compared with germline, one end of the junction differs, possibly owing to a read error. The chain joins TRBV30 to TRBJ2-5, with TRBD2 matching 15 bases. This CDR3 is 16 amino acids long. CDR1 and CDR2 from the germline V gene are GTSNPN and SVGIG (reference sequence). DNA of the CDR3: TGTGCCTGGAGTAGGGGACTAGCGGGAGGTAAAGAGAACCAGTACTTC. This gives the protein CAWSRGLAGGKENQYF. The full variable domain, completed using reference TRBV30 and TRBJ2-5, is SQTIHQWPATLVQPVGSPLSLECTVEGTSNPNLYWYRQAAGRGLQLLFYSVGIGQISSEVPQNLSASRPQDRQFILSSKKLLLSDSGFYLCAWSRGLAGGKENQYFGPGTRLLVL.

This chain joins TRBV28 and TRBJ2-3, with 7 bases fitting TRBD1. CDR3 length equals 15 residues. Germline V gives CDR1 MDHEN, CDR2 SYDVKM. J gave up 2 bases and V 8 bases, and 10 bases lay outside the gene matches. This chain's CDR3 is CASGDGGQLTDTQYF. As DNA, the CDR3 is TGTGCCAGCGGAGATGGGGGACAGCTCACAGATACGCAGTATTTT.

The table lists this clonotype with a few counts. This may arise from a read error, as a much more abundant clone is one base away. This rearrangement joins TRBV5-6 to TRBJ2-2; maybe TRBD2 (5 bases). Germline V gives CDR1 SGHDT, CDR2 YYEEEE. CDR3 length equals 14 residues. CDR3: CASSFEGYTGELLF. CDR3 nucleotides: TGTGCCAGCAGCTTCGAAGGGTACACCGGGGAGCTGCTTTTT.

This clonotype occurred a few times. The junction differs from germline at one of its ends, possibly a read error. The CDR3 protein is CVSSLEPYTEAFF. In DNA, the CDR3 is TGTGTCAGCAGCTTAGAACCTTACACTGAAGCTTTCTTT. The chain uses TRBV11-3 and TRBJ1-1; D remains unclear. This CDR3 has 13 amino acids. Germline loops: CDR1 SGHNT, CDR2 YENEEA.

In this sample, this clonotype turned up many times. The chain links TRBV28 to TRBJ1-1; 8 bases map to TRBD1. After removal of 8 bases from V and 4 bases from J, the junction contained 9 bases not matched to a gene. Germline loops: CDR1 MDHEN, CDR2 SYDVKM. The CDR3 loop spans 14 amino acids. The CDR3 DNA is TGTGCCAGCGTGGGGACAGGTCGGGCCACTGAAGCTTTCTTT. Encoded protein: CASVGTGRATEAFF. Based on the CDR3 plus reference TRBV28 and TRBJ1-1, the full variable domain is DVKVTQSSRYLVKRTGEKVFLECVQDMDHENMFWYRQDPGLGLRLIYFSYDVKMKEKGDIPEGYSVSREKKERFSLILESASTNQTSMYLCASVGTGRATEAFFGQGTRLTVV.

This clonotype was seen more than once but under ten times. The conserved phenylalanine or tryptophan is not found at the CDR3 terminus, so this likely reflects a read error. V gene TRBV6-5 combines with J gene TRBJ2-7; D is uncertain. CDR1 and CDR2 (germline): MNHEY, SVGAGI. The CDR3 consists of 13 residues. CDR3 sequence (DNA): TGTGGCAGCAGTTACTCGAAGGGCCACGAGCAGTACCTC. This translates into CGSSYSKGHEQYL.

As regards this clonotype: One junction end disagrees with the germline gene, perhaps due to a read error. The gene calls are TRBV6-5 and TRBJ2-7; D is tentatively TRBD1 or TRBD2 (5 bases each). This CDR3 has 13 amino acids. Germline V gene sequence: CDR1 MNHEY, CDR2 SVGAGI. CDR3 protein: CVSGRERGYEQYF. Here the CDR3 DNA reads TGTGTCAGCGGCCGGGAAAGGGGCTACGAGCAGTACTTC.

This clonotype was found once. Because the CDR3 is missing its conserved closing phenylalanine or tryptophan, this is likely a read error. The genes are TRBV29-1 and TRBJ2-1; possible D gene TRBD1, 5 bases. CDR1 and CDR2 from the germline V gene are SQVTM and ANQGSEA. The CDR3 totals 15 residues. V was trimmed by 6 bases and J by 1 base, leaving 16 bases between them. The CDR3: CSVGPSSSSYNEQFL. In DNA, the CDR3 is TGCAGCGTGGGGCCTTCTTCCAGTTCCTACAATGAGCAGTTCTTA.

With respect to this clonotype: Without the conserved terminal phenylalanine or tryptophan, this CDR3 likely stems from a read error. The CDR3 is CASRDTGTVNTEAFI. The CDR3 bases are TGTGCCAGCAGAGATACCGGGACAGTGAACACTGAAGCTTTCATT. This chain uses TRBV6-5 with TRBJ1-1; 7 nucleotides line up with TRBD1. CDR1 and CDR2 (germline): MNHEY, SVGAGI. V shed 6 bases, J shed 0 bases, and the junction held 7 bases outside the gene matches. The CDR3 loop spans 15 amino acids.